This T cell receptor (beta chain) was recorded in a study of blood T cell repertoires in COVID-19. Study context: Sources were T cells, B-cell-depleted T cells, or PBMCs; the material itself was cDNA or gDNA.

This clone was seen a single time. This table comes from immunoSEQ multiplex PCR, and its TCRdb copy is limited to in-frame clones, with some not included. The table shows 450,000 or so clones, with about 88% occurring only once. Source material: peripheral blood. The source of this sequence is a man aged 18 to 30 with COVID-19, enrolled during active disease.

CDR3 in DNA: TGTGCCAGCAGCTACCTACAGAATTCACCCCTCCACTTT. The encoded protein is CASSYLQNSPLHF. The chain employs TRBV28 and TRBJ1-6; D remains ambiguous. This CDR3 is built from 13 residues. The V and J ends lost 6 bases and 7 bases respectively, with 10 bases between them. The germline CDR1 and CDR2 sequences are MDHEN and SYDVKM.